This TCR beta chain was sequenced during a study of molecular identifiers for immune sequencing clone quantification. Previously described methods and listed TCR primers were used for bulk TCR libraries. Using its own MiXCR run on the PCR reads, TCRdb lists one record per CDR3 protein. The data show 400,000 to 600,000 distinct CDR3 sequences, under 30% seen once. Sequenced: naive CD8+ T cells from blood, with Jurkat cell RNA spiked in. Subset denoted: FACS-sorted CD8+CD4-CCR7+CD45RA+ naive T cells. This TCR was recovered from a human donor in good health. Some libraries in this study had Jurkat cell RNA spiked in.

The CDR3 sequence is CAISESETAKNSPLHF. The CDR3 region has the DNA TGTGCCATCAGTGAGTCAGAGACAGCGAAGAATTCACCCCTCCACTTT. The chain recombines TRBV10-3 with TRBJ1-6, with a weak D call TRBD1 (5 bases). Germline V gene sequence: CDR1 ENHRY, CDR2 SYGVKD. The CDR3 consists of 16 residues. V gave up 0 bases and J gave up 7 bases, with 13 bases separating them.